The 7 T cell receptor beta chains below come from one sample, sequenced in a study of T cells in Graves' hyperthyroidism and ophthalmopathy. RNA transcripts yielded amplified TCR beta CDR3 regions. TCR CDR3 underwent first-round RT-PCR with the HTBI primer set. TCRdb used MiXCR to reprocess the multiplex PCR reads, holding one entry per CDR3 protein. The sample consists of approximately 740,000 distinct CDR3 sequences, 14% of them appearing once. Sequenced sample: blood. Receptors originate from a young woman with Graves' hyperthyroidism.

This clonotype was found many times. This sequence joins TRBV14 and TRBJ2-1; D is undetermined. The CDR3 is 15 amino acids. CDR1 and CDR2 from the germline V gene are SGHDN and FVKESK. V was cut by 2 bases and J by 0 bases, with 8 bases left in between. DNA of the CDR3: TGTGCCAGCAGCCAAAGACTGAACTCCTACAATGAGCAGTTCTTC. It codes for CASSQRLNSYNEQFF.

This clonotype came up many times. The CDR3 region is CASSFTPGTSGRAGLNEQFF. The CDR3 bases are TGTGCCAGCAGCTTCACCCCCGGGACTAGCGGGAGGGCCGGGCTGAATGAGCAGTTCTTC. This chain links TRBV7-9 with TRBJ2-1; TRBD2 matches 16 bases. Trimming took 3 bases from V and 7 from J; bases not matched to a gene: 15. The CDR3 loop spans 20 amino acids. In germline, CDR1 is SEHNR, CDR2 FQNEAQ (reference sequence).

In its sample, this clonotype was seen a few times. The chain joins TRBV25-1 to TRBJ2-7; D may be TRBD1 or TRBD2 (5 bases each). The CDR3 runs 16 residues. Germline V gene data show CDR1 as MGHDK and CDR2 as SYGVNS. Trimming pared 1 base from V and 0 bases from J, leaving 13 bases between. The CDR3 DNA follows: TGTGCCAGCAGTGAATCTGGGGGTTTAAGCTCCTACGAGCAGTACTTC. This gives the protein CASSESGGLSSYEQYF.

The table lists this clonotype with many counts. V and J are TRBV4-2 and TRBJ2-5, with 7 bases matching TRBD1. Per the germline V gene, CDR1 is LGHNA and CDR2 is YNFKEQ. V was pared by 4 bases and J by 1 base, with 6 bases of the junction left unmatched. The CDR3 consists of 15 residues. The CDR3 protein is CASSRATGTQETQYF. DNA of the CDR3: TGTGCCAGCAGCCGAGCGACAGGGACCCAAGAGACCCAGTACTTC.

Comment on this clonotype: One base away lies a much larger clone, so this may be a sequencing read error. The V call is TRBV12-3 or TRBV12-4, the J call TRBJ2-3; a possible D gene is TRBD2 (6 bases). V was shortened by 1 base and J by 1 base, with 27 bases between the two germline ends. This CDR3 has 21 amino acids. CDR3 sequence: CASSLVRRRPAGRRGTDTQYF. CDR3 DNA: TGTGCCAGCAGTTTAGTCAGGCGGCGGCCAGCGGGTCGGCGGGGCACAGATACGCAGTATTTT.

This sequence joins TRBV20-1 and TRBJ1-5; no firm D call. Trimming removed 0 bases from V and 4 bases from J, with 7 bases in between. Germline CDR1 reads DFQATT; CDR2 reads SNEGSKA (reference sequence). This CDR3 comprises 13 residues. The DNA for the CDR3 is TGCAGTGCTAGAGATTCCTTAAATCAGCCCCAGCATTTT. The encoded protein is CSARDSLNQPQHF.

This clonotype appeared many times. CDR3 coding DNA: TGCAGTGCTAGACTAGCGGGAGGACATGAGCAGTTCTTC. This translates into CSARLAGGHEQFF. V is TRBV20-1 and J is TRBJ2-1, with 11 bases lining up with TRBD2. The germline V gene has CDR1 DFQATT and CDR2 SNEGSKA (reference sequence). Trimming took 2 bases from V and 8 from J; bases not matched to a gene: 2. This CDR3 contains 13 residues.